The sample holds one count of the clone carrying this T cell receptor beta chain. This CDR3 has 15 amino acids. Germline trimming cut 2 bases from V and 1 base from J; bases unmatched to any gene: 3. Germline loops: CDR1 WSHSY, CDR2 SAAADI. Assay: immunoSEQ multiplex PCR; the TCRdb copy retains only in-frame clones and omits some. Of approximately 49,000 clones in the sample, around 85% are singletons; the top ten hold roughly 20%. The sample originates from a study of OX40 agonist ivuxolimab in advanced cancers. This sequence originates from an adult with an advanced solid tumor such as melanoma, head and neck, liver or kidney cancer. The sequencing used CD4+ or CD8+ T cells sorted from blood, collected in a trial of the OX40 agonist ivuxolimab. The chain carries TRBV10-2 and TRBJ2-7; 9 positions match TRBD2. The CDR3 spells CASSESGGLSYEQYV. DNA of the CDR3: TGCGCCAGCAGTGAGAGCGGGGGGCTTTCCTACGAGCAGTACGTC.